This T cell receptor beta chain is from a study of OX40 agonist ivuxolimab in advanced cancers. Broadly, across the study: Ivuxolimab, which targeted the costimulatory receptor OX40 (CD134), was an agonistic, fully human IgG2 monoclonal antibody. Partial responses occurred in three dose-escalation patients, of whom one had hepatocellular carcinoma and two had cutaneous melanoma. A male proportion of 75% to 85% and a mean age of 60 years, ranging from about 23 to 90, were recorded for the dose-escalation cohort. The paper reports the monotherapy dose-escalation portion (N of about 51 patients) of the phase I ivuxolimab trial. Among the 50 to 55 dose-escalation patients, some 20 had hepatocellular carcinoma, around 15 melanoma, 9 renal cell carcinoma and 9 head and neck cancer. Prior anti-PD-1, anti-PD-L1 or anti-CTLA-4 therapy was permitted, and 35% to 40% of dose-escalation patients had received checkpoint inhibitors. Intravenous ivuxolimab was administered to patients every 2 weeks at six dose levels: 0.01, 0.1, 0.3, 1.5, 3 and 10 mg/kg. The purpose of peripheral TCRbeta sequencing was to test whether ivuxolimab changed TCR sequence diversity and led to clonal T-cell expansion. What the study reported, not specific to this receptor: At doses of 0.1 to 3.0 mg/kg, clonal expansion of both CD4+ and CD8+ blood T cells was observed from baseline to week 6. After ivuxolimab, more expanded clones were found on average in CD8+ T cells than in CD4+ T cells. In the 0.1-3.0 mg/kg groups, partial responders were among the patients with the lowest normalized peripheral clonal expansion, particularly in CD8+ T cells. Low levels of normalized T-cell clonal expansion were also shown by some nonresponding patients. Antigen specificity was not determined for the clonally expanded peripheral T cells.

From its cysteine to its phenylalanine, the CDR3 spans 14 amino acids. Only the CDR3 region is kept as DNA, spanning 42 bases read in frame from base 1. V is pared back by 1 base and J by 5 bases, with 12 bases lying between the germline termini. The germline V gene specifies SGHDN as CDR1 and FVKESK as CDR2. Genomic DNA was extracted from sorted cells for sequencing of the TCRbeta CDR3 region. TCRbeta CDR3 regions were sequenced using the immunoSEQ Assay. This immuneACCESS table, as held by TCRdb, lists in-frame sequences with V and J called but not all clones. Of the missing ones, under half trace to an unresolved V gene in checked studies; the others have no known cause. The sample contains 100,000 to 150,000 clones, roughly 92% of them found a single time. The ten largest clones add up to approximately 0.81% of the sample. Worth noting for this clone: Its binding antigen is unknown. No base qualities exist here, and no much larger clone lies one base off it.

The trial excluded patients who had a history of autoimmune disease or who were on systemic immunosuppression. Peripheral blood for TCR sequencing was collected from all dose cohorts at baseline, on cycle 4 day 1, and on cycle 7 day 1. The samples were drawn from a first-in-human, open-label, multicenter phase I dose-escalation trial of ivuxolimab. Adults with locally advanced or metastatic melanoma, renal cell carcinoma, hepatocellular carcinoma or head and neck squamous cell carcinoma were enrolled in the trial. Before TCR sequencing, CD4+ T cells and CD8+ T cells from peripheral blood were sorted into separate populations.

Rearrangement joined TRBV14 to TRBJ2-7; the best D guess is TRBD1, with 6 bases matching. Specimen: CD4+ or CD8+ T cells sorted from blood, collected in a trial of the OX40 agonist ivuxolimab. This receptor was identified in an adult with an advanced solid tumor such as melanoma, head and neck, liver or kidney cancer. Read as DNA, the sequence is TGTGCCAGCAGCCAAGCTGGACAGCTCAACGAGCAGTACTTC. Translated, this is CASSQAGQLNEQYF.